The 27 T cell receptor beta chains below were found in one sample sequenced in a study of cytomegalovirus exposure and HLA in healthy donors. The PCR contained 60 Vbeta and 13 Jbeta primers. Generated by immunoSEQ multiplex PCR, the TCRdb table keeps only in-frame clones and is missing some. The data show about 130,000 clones, around three quarters seen once. The sample was PBMCs. The receptors stem from a man aged 25-45 years in good health and CMV-seronegative.

This sequence joins TRBV28 and TRBJ2-4, with 9 bases identical to TRBD2. This CDR3 region has 15 residues. Trimming took 8 bases from V and 6 from J; bases not matched to a gene: 11. Germline V lookup: CDR1 MDHEN, CDR2 SYDVKM. The CDR3 nucleotides read TGTGCCAGCGGTCCGTGGAGAGCGGGGGGAAACATTCAGTACTTC. Amino acids: CASGPWRAGGNIQYF.

The J gene is TRBJ1-2, the V gene TRBV6-5, with a weak D call TRBD1 (6 bases). The CDR3 is 12 residues long. Germline V CDR1 and CDR2: MNHEY, SVGAGI. Trimming stripped 10 bases from V and 4 bases from J, with 13 bases between. The CDR3 region is CATQDSVYGYTF. The CDR3 DNA reads as TGTGCCACCCAGGACAGCGTCTATGGCTACACCTTC.

The chain uses TRBV7-2 and TRBJ2-2; 7 nucleotides line up with TRBD1. The V gene's germline CDR1 is SGHTA and CDR2 FQGNSA. The CDR3 sequence is 17 residues long. Germline trimming cut 5 bases from V and 1 base from J; bases unmatched to any gene: 10. The CDR3 loop is CASSNHLRQGNTGELFF. DNA for the CDR3: TGTGCCAGCAGCAACCACCTTCGACAGGGGAACACCGGGGAGCTGTTTTTT.

This clone was seen more than once but under ten times. The chain recombines TRBV6-6 with TRBJ1-3; D not certain. The germline V gene has CDR1 MNHNY and CDR2 SVGAGI (reference sequence). There are 13 residues in the CDR3. Trimming pared 2 bases from V and 8 bases from J, leaving 10 bases between. This CDR3 reads CASSYPPADTIYF. DNA of the CDR3: TGTGCCAGCAGTTACCCCCCGGCGGACACCATATATTTT.

About this clone itself: One junction end does not reproduce the germline sequence, and a read error may be involved. V gene TRBV7-7 combines with J gene TRBJ1-1, with D hard to call. Germline V gives CDR1 SSHAT, CDR2 FNYEAQ (reference sequence). CDR3 length: 14 amino acids. CDR3 region: CASSSALMNTEAFF. The CDR3 nucleotides are TGTGCTAGCAGCTCCGCACTAATGAACACTGAAGCTTTCTTT.

This rearrangement joins TRBV4-1 to TRBJ2-1, with TRBD2 matching over 8 bases. The CDR3 runs to 14 residues. Germline values: CDR1 MGHRA, CDR2 YSYEKL. V was clipped by 1 base and J by 9 bases; unmatched bases: 5. The chain's CDR3 is CASSQGLAKGEQFF. The CDR3 bases are TGCGCCAGCAGCCAAGGACTAGCGAAGGGTGAGCAGTTCTTC.

The genes are TRBV5-4 and TRBJ1-6, with 7 bases aligning to TRBD1. Germline CDR1 is SGHNT and CDR2 is YYREEE (reference sequence). Trimming at V came to 2 bases and at J to 8 bases, leaving 10 bases not matched to a gene. This CDR3 comprises 16 residues. The CDR3 reads CASSLGFRGSDSPLHF. In DNA form, the CDR3 reads TGTGCCAGCAGCTTAGGTTTCAGGGGGTCGGATTCACCCCTCCACTTT.

V usage is TRBV27 and J usage is TRBJ2-2, with 8 positions matching TRBD1. The CDR3 is 16 amino acids. Trimming at V came to 4 bases and at J to 3 bases, leaving 7 bases not matched to a gene. Germline V gene sequence: CDR1 MNHEY, CDR2 SMNVEV (reference sequence). CDR3 loop: CASSSARTGYTGELFF. The CDR3 DNA is TGTGCCAGCAGTTCTGCCCGGACAGGGTACACCGGGGAGCTGTTTTTT.

The rearrangement uses TRBV4-1 and TRBJ2-1, with D unclear. Germline V gene lookup returns CDR1 MGHRA and CDR2 YSYEKL. This CDR3 is 16 amino acids long. Trimming pared 1 base from V and 0 bases from J, leaving 10 bases between. The chain's CDR3 is CASSQVNMISYNEQFF. The CDR3 nucleotides read TGCGCCAGCAGCCAAGTCAACATGATCTCCTACAATGAGCAGTTCTTC.

The CDR3 DNA reads TGCGCCAGCAGCTTCACCGGGACAGCGAACTATGGCTACACCTTC. Protein sequence: CASSFTGTANYGYTF. The chain carries TRBV5-1 and TRBJ1-2; 7 nucleotides align to TRBD1. CDR1 is SGHRS and CDR2 is YFSETQ in the germline V gene. This CDR3 contains 15 residues. Trimming cost V 2 bases and J 2 bases; bases outside gene matches: 6. The whole variable domain, remainder taken from reference TRBV5-1 and TRBJ1-2, is KAGVTQTPRYLIKTRGQQVTLSCSPISGHRSVSWYQQTPGQGLQFLFEYFSETQRNKGNFPGRFSGRQFSNSRSEMNVSTLELGDSALYLCASSFTGTANYGYTFGSGTRLTVV.

This clone was recorded only once. This chain connects TRBV19 to TRBJ1-6; 7 bases are shared with TRBD1. The CDR3 is 14 amino acids. The germline CDR1 and CDR2 sequences are LNHDA and SQIVND (reference sequence). The trim removed 8 bases at V and 9 bases at J, leaving 10 bases unmatched. The CDR3 coding sequence is TGTGCCAGTCATCAGGGGGTTGGGGTTTCACCCCTCCACTTT. Protein: CASHQGVGVSPLHF.

The V call is TRBV7-2, the J call TRBJ2-1; D not certain. This CDR3 comprises 15 residues. V was pared by 0 bases and J by 1 base, with 7 bases between. The germline CDR1 and CDR2 sequences are SGHTA and FQGNSA. CDR3 region: CASSLAQNSYNEQFF. CDR3 bases: TGTGCCAGCAGCTTAGCGCAGAATTCCTACAATGAGCAGTTCTTC.

The chain carries TRBV4-2 and TRBJ1-2; TRBD1 aligns across 8 bases. Germline V lookup: CDR1 LGHNA, CDR2 YNFKEQ. The trim removed 1 base at V and 2 bases at J, leaving 0 bases unmatched. CDR3 length equals 14 residues. In nucleotides, the CDR3 is TGTGCCAGCAGCCAAGGGACAGGGAACTATGGCTACACCTTC. It yields the protein CASSQGTGNYGYTF.

The chain is built from TRBV6-1 and TRBJ2-7, with TRBD1 matching 11 bases. The CDR3 length is 16 residues. CDR1 and CDR2 (germline): MNHNS, SASEGT. V trimming: 1 base; J trimming: 3 bases; junction bases outside the gene matches: 5. Written as DNA, the CDR3 is TGTGCCAGCAGTGAAGGGCCCGGGACAGGGGGCTACGAGCAGTACTTC. It translates to CASSEGPGTGGYEQYF.

This clone has more than one count but fewer than ten. The chain combines TRBV18 with TRBJ2-2, with 13 bases identical to TRBD2. The germline V gene encodes CDR1 KGHSH and CDR2 LQKENI. The CDR3 has 18 amino acids. V lost 5 bases to trimming and J lost 4 bases; unmatched junction nucleotides: 10. This chain's CDR3 is CASSWGLAGPRGTGELFF. CDR3 coding DNA: TGTGCCAGCTCATGGGGACTAGCGGGACCTCGCGGCACCGGGGAGCTGTTTTTT.

The chain joins TRBV5-1 to TRBJ1-4; D possibly corresponds to TRBD1 (6 bases). Between the trimmed V and J ends, which lost 6 bases and 3 bases, there was a span of 12 bases. From germline, CDR1 is SGHRS and CDR2 YFSETQ. The CDR3 is 14 residues long. In DNA, the CDR3 is TGCGCCAGCAACCCGACAGGACCTAATGAAAAACTGTTTTTT. Translating it yields CASNPTGPNEKLFF.

As DNA, the CDR3 is TGTGCCAGCAACAGAGTGAACACTGAAGCTTTCTTT. It is translated as CASNRVNTEAFF. V usage is TRBV2 and J usage is TRBJ1-1, with D unresolved. Germline V gives CDR1 SNHLY, CDR2 FYNNEI. The CDR3 is 12 amino acids. The V end was cut by 7 bases, the J end by 0 bases, with 6 bases between.

The V and J genes are TRBV6-1 and TRBJ1-3, with D unresolved. Between the trimmed V and J ends, which lost 7 bases and 3 bases, there was a span of 10 bases. Germline V gene sequence: CDR1 MNHNS, CDR2 SASEGT. CDR3 size: 13 residues. CDR3: CASKISSGNTIYF. The CDR3 nucleotides are TGTGCCAGCAAAATATCGAGTGGAAACACCATATATTTT.

The rearrangement joins TRBV5-1 to TRBJ2-3, with 12 bases matching TRBD2. The germline CDR1 and CDR2 sequences are SGHRS and YFSETQ. The CDR3 is 16 amino acids. V lost 2 bases, J lost 4 bases, and 5 bases stayed unmatched. This CDR3 is CASSFLAGGRADTQYF. CDR3 coding DNA: TGCGCCAGCAGCTTCCTAGCGGGAGGGCGAGCAGATACGCAGTATTTT.

The rearrangement uses TRBV4-2 and TRBJ1-3; D call uncertain. The CDR3 spans 18 residues. V was clipped by 0 bases and J by 0 bases, with 15 bases between them. Germline values: CDR1 LGHNA, CDR2 YNFKEQ. The CDR3 region has the DNA TGTGCCAGCAGCCAAGATGCGGTCGTGTGGAGCTCTGGAAACACCATATATTTT. It specifies CASSQDAVVWSSGNTIYF.

This chain uses TRBV5-4 with TRBJ1-1; 8 bases align to TRBD1. The CDR3 consists of 13 residues. Per germline, CDR1 SGHNT and CDR2 YYREEE (reference sequence). V was pared by 7 bases and J by 1 base, with 3 bases of the junction left unmatched. The CDR3 loop reads CASVQGGNTEAFF. DNA for the CDR3: TGTGCCAGCGTACAGGGGGGGAACACTGAAGCTTTCTTT.

V is TRBV5-5 and J is TRBJ1-1; D remains ambiguous. V was clipped by 3 bases and J by 0 bases, with 15 bases between them. The CDR3 covers 16 residues. CDR1 is SGHKS and CDR2 is YYEKEE in the germline V gene (reference sequence). This CDR3 is CASSSSFGSMNTEAFF. CDR3 nucleotide sequence: TGTGCCAGCAGCTCCTCTTTCGGGTCCATGAACACTGAAGCTTTCTTT.

This chain connects TRBV28 to TRBJ2-7; D remains ambiguous. Trimming removed 2 bases at V and 2 bases at J, with 10 bases between. Germline CDR1 reads MDHEN; CDR2 reads SYDVKM. CDR3 length: 14 residues. The CDR3 DNA reads TGTGCCAGCAGTTTAACCCACACCACCTACGAGCAGTACTTC. Translation: CASSLTHTTYEQYF.

J is TRBJ2-7 and V is TRBV2; 9 positions agree with TRBD1. Trimming at V came to 8 bases and at J to 5 bases, leaving 4 bases not matched to a gene. CDR3 length: 12 amino acids. CDR1 is SNHLY and CDR2 is FYNNEI in the germline V gene. The CDR3 region has the DNA TGTGCCAGCGGGACAGGGAACCACGAGCAGTACTTC. It specifies CASGTGNHEQYF.

The chain has TRBV5-1 and TRBJ2-7; TRBD1 matches at 8 bases. The CDR3 sequence is 14 residues long. The J segment lost 7 bases and the V segment lost 4 bases, leaving 10 bases of the junction unmatched. CDR1 SGHRS and CDR2 YFSETQ come from the germline V gene. The CDR3 DNA sequence: TGCGCCAGCAGCCCTGGGGCAGGGGGCAGTGAGCAGTACTTC. This codes for CASSPGAGGSEQYF.

The chain has TRBV6-1 and TRBJ2-5; 8 bases map to TRBD2. CDR1 is MNHNS and CDR2 is SASEGT in the germline V gene. The V segment lost 2 bases and the J segment 3 bases; nucleotides outside the gene matches: 8. The CDR3 consists of 16 residues. Written as DNA, the CDR3 is TGTGCCAGCAGTGAAAACCTAGCGGGCATCAAAGAGACCCAGTACTTC. Protein product: CASSENLAGIKETQYF.

The rearrangement links TRBV18 to TRBJ2-4; TRBD1 agrees at 7 bases. The trim removed 3 bases at V and 0 bases at J, leaving 5 bases unmatched. The CDR3 is made up of 16 amino acids. Germline loops: CDR1 KGHSH, CDR2 LQKENI. The CDR3 nucleotides are TGTGCCAGCTCACCCCAGACAGGGCTAGCCAAAAACATTCAGTACTTC. It translates to CASSPQTGLAKNIQYF.